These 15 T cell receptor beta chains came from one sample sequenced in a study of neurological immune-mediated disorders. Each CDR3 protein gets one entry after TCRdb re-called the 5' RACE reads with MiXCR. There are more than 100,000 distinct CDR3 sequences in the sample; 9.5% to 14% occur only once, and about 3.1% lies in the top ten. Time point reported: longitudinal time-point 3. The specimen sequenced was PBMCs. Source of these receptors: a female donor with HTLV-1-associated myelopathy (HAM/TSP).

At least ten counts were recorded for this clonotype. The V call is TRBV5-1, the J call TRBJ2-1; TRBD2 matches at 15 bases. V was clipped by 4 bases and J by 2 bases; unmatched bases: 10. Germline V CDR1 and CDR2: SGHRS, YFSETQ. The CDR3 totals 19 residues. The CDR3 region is CASSPRGTSGGTTYNEQFF. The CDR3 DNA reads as TGCGCCAGCAGCCCCCGAGGGACTAGCGGGGGGACGACCTACAATGAGCAGTTCTTC.

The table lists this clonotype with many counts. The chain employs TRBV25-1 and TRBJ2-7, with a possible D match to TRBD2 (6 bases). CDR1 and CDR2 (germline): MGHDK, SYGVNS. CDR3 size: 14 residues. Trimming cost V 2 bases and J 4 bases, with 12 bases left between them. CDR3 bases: TGTGCCAGCAGTGAAGTGGGAGGCAAATACGAGCAGTACTTC. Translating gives CASSEVGGKYEQYF.

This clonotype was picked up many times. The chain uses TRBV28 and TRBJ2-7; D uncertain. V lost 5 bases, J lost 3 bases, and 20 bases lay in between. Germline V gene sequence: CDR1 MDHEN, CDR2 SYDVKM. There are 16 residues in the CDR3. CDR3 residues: CASSLHSLGRSYEQYF. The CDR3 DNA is TGTGCCAGCAGTCTCCATTCCCTAGGTAGGAGCTACGAGCAGTACTTC.

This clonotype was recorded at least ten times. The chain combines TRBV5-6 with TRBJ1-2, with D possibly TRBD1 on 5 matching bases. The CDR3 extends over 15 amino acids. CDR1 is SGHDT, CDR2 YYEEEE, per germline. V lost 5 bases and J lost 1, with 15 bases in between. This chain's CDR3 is CASRESGRSNYGYTF. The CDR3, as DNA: TGTGCCAGCAGAGAGTCGGGACGAAGTAACTATGGCTACACCTTC.

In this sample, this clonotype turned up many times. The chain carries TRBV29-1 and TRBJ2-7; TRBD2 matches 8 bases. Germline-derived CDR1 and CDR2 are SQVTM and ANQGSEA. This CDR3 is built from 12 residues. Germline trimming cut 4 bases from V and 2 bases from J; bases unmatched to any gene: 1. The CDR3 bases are TGCAGCGTTGCGGGGGGGCCCTACGAGCAGTACTTC. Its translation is CSVAGGPYEQYF.

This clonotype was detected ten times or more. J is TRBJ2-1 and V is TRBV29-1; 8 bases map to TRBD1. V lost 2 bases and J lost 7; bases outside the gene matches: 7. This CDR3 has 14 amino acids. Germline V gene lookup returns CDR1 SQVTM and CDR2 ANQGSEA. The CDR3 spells CSVESRDRTNEQFF. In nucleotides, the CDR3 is TGCAGCGTTGAATCGCGGGACAGGACAAATGAGCAGTTCTTC.

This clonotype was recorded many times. The CDR3 sequence is CASRVQGLGYEQYF. The CDR3 nucleotides are TGTGCCAGCAGGGTACAGGGGTTAGGCTACGAGCAGTACTTC. The V call is TRBV2, the J call TRBJ2-7; 7 bases line up with TRBD1. The CDR3 has 14 amino acids. Germline assignment: CDR1 SNHLY and CDR2 FYNNEI. The junction had 8 bases not matched to a gene; V was cut back by 6 bases and J by 3 bases.

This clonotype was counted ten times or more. The CDR3 protein is CASSATRGADTQYF. CDR3 nucleotides: TGCGCCAGCAGCGCGACTCGGGGGGCAGATACGCAGTATTTT. The rearrangement uses TRBV10-1 and TRBJ2-3, with 7 positions matching TRBD2. Trimming removed 6 bases from V and 4 bases from J; junction bases left unmatched: 7. The length of the CDR3 is 14 residues. Germline V gives CDR1 WNHNN, CDR2 SYGVQD (reference sequence).

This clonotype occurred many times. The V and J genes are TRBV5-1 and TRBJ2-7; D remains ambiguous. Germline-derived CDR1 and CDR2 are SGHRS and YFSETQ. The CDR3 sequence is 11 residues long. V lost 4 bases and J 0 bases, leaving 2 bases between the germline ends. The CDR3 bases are TGCGCCAGCAGCGACTCCTACGAGCAGTACTTC. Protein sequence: CASSDSYEQYF. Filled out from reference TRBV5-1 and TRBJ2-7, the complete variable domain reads KAGVTQTPRYLIKTRGQQVTLSCSPISGHRSVSWYQQTPGQGLQFLFEYFSETQRNKGNFPGRFSGRQFSNSRSEMNVSTLELGDSALYLCASSDSYEQYFGPGTRLTVT.

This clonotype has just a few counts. CDR3 loop: CASSDDRDGNASTDTQYF. CDR3 DNA sequence: TGTGCCAGCAGTGACGACCGGGACGGTAACGCTAGCACAGATACGCAGTATTTT. The chain joins TRBV28 to TRBJ2-3; D may correspond to TRBD1 or TRBD2 (5 bases each). Germline V lookup: CDR1 MDHEN, CDR2 SYDVKM. This CDR3 contains 18 residues. V gave up 5 bases and J gave up 0 bases, with 21 bases separating them.

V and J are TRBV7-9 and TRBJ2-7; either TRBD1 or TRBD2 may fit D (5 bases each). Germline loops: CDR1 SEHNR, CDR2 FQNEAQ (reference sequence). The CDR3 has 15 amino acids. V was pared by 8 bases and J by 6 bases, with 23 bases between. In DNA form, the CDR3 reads TGTGCCAGCGTACCTAATAGGGGACGGAGCGGCGAGCAGTACTTC. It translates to CASVPNRGRSGEQYF.

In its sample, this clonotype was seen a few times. CDR3 sequence reads: CSATDSNSGNTIYF. The CDR3 coding sequence is TGCAGTGCCACTGACAGCAACTCTGGAAACACCATATATTTT. The rearrangement links TRBV20-1 to TRBJ1-3; D is possibly TRBD1 (5 bases). V was clipped by 6 bases and J by 0 bases, with 12 bases between them. This CDR3 is 14 amino acids long. Looked up from germline, CDR1 is DFQATT and CDR2 is SNEGSKA (reference sequence).

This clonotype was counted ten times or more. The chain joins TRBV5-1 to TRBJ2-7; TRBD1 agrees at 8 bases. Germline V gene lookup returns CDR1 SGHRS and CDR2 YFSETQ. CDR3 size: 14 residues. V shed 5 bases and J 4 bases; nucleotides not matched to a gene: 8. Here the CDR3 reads CASRKGQATYEQYF. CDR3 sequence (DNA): TGCGCCAGCAGGAAGGGACAGGCAACTTACGAGCAGTACTTC.

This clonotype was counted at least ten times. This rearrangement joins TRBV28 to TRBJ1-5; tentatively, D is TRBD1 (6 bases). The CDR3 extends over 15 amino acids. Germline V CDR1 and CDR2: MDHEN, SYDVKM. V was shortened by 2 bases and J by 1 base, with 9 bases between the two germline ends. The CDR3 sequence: CASSLIRGSNQPQHF. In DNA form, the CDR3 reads TGTGCCAGCAGTTTAATCAGGGGAAGCAATCAGCCCCAGCATTTT.

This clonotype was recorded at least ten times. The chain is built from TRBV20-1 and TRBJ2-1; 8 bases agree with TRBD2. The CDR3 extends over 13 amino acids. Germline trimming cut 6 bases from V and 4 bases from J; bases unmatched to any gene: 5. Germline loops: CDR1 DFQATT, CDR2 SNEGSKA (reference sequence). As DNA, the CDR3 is TGCAGTGCACCGGGGGGGATATACAATGAGCAGTTCTTC. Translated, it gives CSAPGGIYNEQFF.